The 7 T cell receptor beta chains below all came from one sample that was sequenced in a study of cytomegalovirus exposure and HLA in healthy donors. The PCR was carried out with 60 Vbeta primers and 13 Jbeta primers. Clones were sequenced by immunoSEQ multiplex PCR, and TCRdb holds only the in-frame ones, with some missing. The table has some 190,000 clones, around 76% seen once. Sequenced sample: PBMCs. These receptors were collected from a woman aged 25 to 39 in good health and CMV-seropositive.

This clone was recorded a few times. This rearrangement joins TRBV2 to TRBJ1-2; 7 nucleotides line up with TRBD1. With 4 bases clipped from V and 8 bases from J, the junction kept 16 bases outside the gene matches. Germline CDR1 SNHLY, CDR2 FYNNEI. This CDR3 has 16 amino acids. In DNA, the CDR3 is TGTGCCAGCAGTGCTACGTGGTCAGGGGGTGTCGGCGGCTACACCTTC. Residues: CASSATWSGGVGGYTF.

V is TRBV18 and J is TRBJ2-1; D ambiguous. The CDR3 is 14 amino acids. V lost 5 bases to trimming and J lost 1 base, with 9 bases between them. Germline V gene lookup returns CDR1 KGHSH and CDR2 LQKENI. The CDR3 DNA follows: TGTGCCAGCTCATTGGCCGTTTCCTACAATGAGCAGTTCTTC. It encodes CASSLAVSYNEQFF.

This clone occurred a few times. The chain combines TRBV4-3 with TRBJ2-7; a weak D match, TRBD1 (5 bases). CDR3 length: 15 amino acids. Trimming stripped 0 bases from V and 7 bases from J, with 16 bases between. Looked up from germline, CDR1 is LGHNA and CDR2 is YSLEER. The CDR3 coding sequence is TGCGCCAGCAGCCAAGATCCGCTACCAGGGCGGGAGCAGTACTTC. The encoded protein is CASSQDPLPGREQYF.

The rearrangement joins TRBV2 to TRBJ1-2; 9 bases map to TRBD1. This CDR3 has 14 residues. Per germline, CDR1 SNHLY and CDR2 FYNNEI. V was pared by 5 bases and J by 4 bases, with 5 bases of the junction left unmatched. CDR3 protein: CASSLTGGGYGYTF. DNA of the CDR3: TGTGCCAGCAGTCTTACAGGGGGCGGCTATGGCTACACCTTC.

This rearrangement joins TRBV6-1 to TRBJ2-1, with TRBD2 matching over 12 bases. V trimming: 4 bases; J trimming: 8 bases; junction bases outside the gene matches: 15. The CDR3 covers 18 residues. CDR1 MNHNS and CDR2 SASEGT come from the germline V gene. CDR3 in DNA: TGTGCCAGCAGTGGCTCCGGCCTAGCGGGGGGGCCGGTAGATGAGCAGTTCTTC. This gives the protein CASSGSGLAGGPVDEQFF.

The chain combines TRBV6-5 with TRBJ1-5; 8 bases agree with TRBD1. The V gene's germline CDR1 is MNHEY and CDR2 SVGAGI. The CDR3 is made up of 14 amino acids. After removal of 6 bases from V and 6 bases from J, the junction contained 7 bases not matched to a gene. The CDR3 region is CASSVDRAGQPQHF. As DNA, the CDR3 is TGTGCCAGCAGCGTGGACAGGGCGGGTCAGCCCCAGCATTTT.

In the case of this clone: One junction end does not reproduce the germline sequence, and a read error may be involved. The V and J genes are TRBV19 and TRBJ1-5; 8 nucleotides align to TRBD1. The germline V gene encodes CDR1 LNHDA and CDR2 SQIVND (reference sequence). The CDR3 totals 17 residues. The CDR3 coding sequence is TGCCCTCAAGGGGACCCGACAGGACAGGGCGTCAATCAGCCCCAGCATTTT. Its protein product is CPQGDPTGQGVNQPQHF.